This TCR beta chain was documented in a study of cytomegalovirus exposure and HLA in healthy donors. Only in-frame clones appear in the TCRdb table, and some are missing; sequencing was by immunoSEQ multiplex PCR. The profile shows approximately 99,000 clones, under 85% of them singletons. The CDR3 contains 14 residues. Germline V gene data show CDR1 as MNHEY and CDR2 as SVGAGI. V lost 0 bases, J lost 3 bases, and 8 bases lay in between. The sequence was collected from a young woman in good health and CMV-seronegative. The chain uses TRBV6-5 and TRBJ1-2, with TRBD1 as a possible D gene (6 bases). Sequenced sample: PBMCs. The CDR3 here is CASSYSRGYYGYTF. The CDR3 bases are TGTGCCAGCAGTTACTCTAGGGGGTACTATGGCTACACCTTC.